This T cell receptor beta chain was sequenced for a study of T cells after yellow fever vaccination. Overall study: Those fractions that held only low numbers of cells were prepared using the SMART-Seq v4 Ultra Low Input RNA kit. Study-wide results and limits: Most primary-vaccination clones reappeared after the booster (about 97% CD4, around 88% CD8).

TCR cDNA was made by 5'RACE template switching, adding a universal primer site and UMIs. TCRdb reprocessed the 5' RACE reads via MiXCR and lists one record per CDR3 protein. This table has roughly 74,000 distinct CDR3 sequences, around 6.5% appearing once. There are many counts of this clonotype. The antigen is undetermined. V lost 3 bases to trimming and J lost 4 bases; unmatched junction nucleotides: 6. CDR1 LGHNA and CDR2 YSLEER come from the germline V gene. The CDR3 has 15 residues. The sample here was CD8+ T cells sorted from PBMCs, taken around 5 days after the first yellow fever vaccination. This sequence originates from a man between 18 and 35 years old who received the YFV17D yellow fever vaccine. The V call is TRBV4-3, the J call TRBJ1-5, with TRBD1 matching 7 bases. CDR3 bases: TGCGCCAGCAGCCATGAGACAGGGTATAATCAGCCCCAGCATTTT. Protein: CASSHETGYNQPQHF.